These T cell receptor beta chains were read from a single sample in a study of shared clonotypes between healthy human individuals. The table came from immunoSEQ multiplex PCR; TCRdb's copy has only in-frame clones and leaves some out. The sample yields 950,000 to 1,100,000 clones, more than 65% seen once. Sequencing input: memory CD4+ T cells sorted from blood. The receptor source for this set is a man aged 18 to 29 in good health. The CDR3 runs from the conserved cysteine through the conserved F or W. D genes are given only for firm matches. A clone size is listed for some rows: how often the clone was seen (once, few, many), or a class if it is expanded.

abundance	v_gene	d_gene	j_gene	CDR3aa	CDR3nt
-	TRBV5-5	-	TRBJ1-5	CASSLLTENQPQHF	TGTGCCAGCAGCTTGTTAACAGAAAATCAGCCCCAGCATTTT
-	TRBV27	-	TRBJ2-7	CASSPTPGALYEQYF	TGTGCCAGCAGTCCCACTCCGGGAGCTCTTTACGAGCAGTACTTC
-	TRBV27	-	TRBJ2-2	CASRQVPNTGELFF	TGTGCCAGCAGACAAGTACCGAACACCGGGGAGCTGTTTTTT
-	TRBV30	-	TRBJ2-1	CAWSGVNGYNEQFF	TGTGCCTGGAGTGGCGTTAACGGTTACAATGAGCAGTTCTTC
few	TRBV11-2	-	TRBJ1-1	CASSLGWVDTEAFF	TGTGCCAGCAGCTTAGGGTGGGTTGACACTGAAGCTTTCTTT
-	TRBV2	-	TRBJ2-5	CASSGLGLKETQYF	TGTGCCAGCAGTGGACTGGGATTAAAAGAGACCCAGTACTTC
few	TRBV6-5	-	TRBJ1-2	CASSYDQAPGGYTF	TGTGCCAGCAGTTACGATCAGGCCCCTGGAGGCTACACCTTC
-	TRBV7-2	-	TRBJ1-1	CASSLAGRGTEAFF	TGTGCCAGCAGCTTAGCCGGGCGGGGCACTGAAGCTTTCTTT
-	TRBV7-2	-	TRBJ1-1	CASSPQMNTEAFF	TGTGCCAGCAGCCCACAGATGAACACTGAAGCTTTCTTT
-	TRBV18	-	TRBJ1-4	CASSPGTQNEKLFF	TGTGCCAGCTCACCAGGGACCCAGAATGAAAAACTGTTTTTT
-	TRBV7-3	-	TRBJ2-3	CASRALGDTDTQYF	TGTGCCAGCCGGGCCCTGGGAGACACAGATACGCAGTATTTT
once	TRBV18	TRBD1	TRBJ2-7	CASSPVRQGAAFEQYF	TGTGCCAGCTCACCTGTGAGACAGGGGGCGGCGTTCGAGCAGTACTTC
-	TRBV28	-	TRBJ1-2	CASSLGRRSSGGYTF	TGTGCCAGCAGTTTAGGTAGAAGGTCCTCAGGTGGCTACACCTTC
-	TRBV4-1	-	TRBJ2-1	CASTKGGAGPYNEQFF	TGCGCCAGCACCAAAGGGGGAGCGGGCCCCTACAATGAGCAGTTCTTC
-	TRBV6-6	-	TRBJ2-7	CASTRPSSYEQYF	TGTGCCAGCACCCGACCAAGCTCCTACGAGCAGTACTTC
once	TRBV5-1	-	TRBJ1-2	CASSLEQAREGYTF	TGCGCCAGCAGCTTGGAGCAGGCTAGGGAGGGCTACACCTTC
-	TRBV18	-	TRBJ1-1	CASSPQSGSGTEAFF	TGTGCCAGCTCACCACAGTCAGGGAGCGGGACTGAAGCTTTCTTT
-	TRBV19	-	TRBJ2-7	CASSPTRDRRHEQYF	TGTGCCAGTAGCCCGACCCGAGACAGGAGGCACGAGCAGTACTTC
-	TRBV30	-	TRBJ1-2	CAWSVPTSGGNYGYTF	TGTGCCTGGAGTGTCCCAACCTCGGGGGGCAACTATGGCTACACCTTC
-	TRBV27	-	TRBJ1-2	CASKRDTGPYGYTF	TGTGCCAGCAAAAGGGACACGGGGCCCTATGGCTACACCTTC
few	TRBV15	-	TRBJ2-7	CATSREIGKGKHF	TGTGCCACCAGCAGAGAGATTGGGAAGGGGAAACACTTC
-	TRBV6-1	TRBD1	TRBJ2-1	CASIGRGPYNEQFF	TGTGCCAGCATTGGCAGGGGGCCCTACAATGAGCAGTTCTTC
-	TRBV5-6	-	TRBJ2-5	CASSLDSETQYF	TGTGCCAGCAGCTTGGACTCGGAGACCCAGTACTTC
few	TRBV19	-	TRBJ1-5	CASRGVNQPQHF	TGTGCCAGTAGAGGGGTCAATCAGCCCCAGCATTTT
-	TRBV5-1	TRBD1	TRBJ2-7	CASSSWTGGGYEQYF	TGCGCCAGCAGCTCCTGGACAGGGGGCGGCTACGAGCAGTACTTC
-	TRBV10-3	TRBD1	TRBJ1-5	CAISGTGDSNQPQHF	TGTGCCATCAGCGGGACAGGGGATAGCAATCAGCCCCAGCATTTT
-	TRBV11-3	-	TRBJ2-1	CASSLGILGRTEQFF	TGTGCCAGCAGCTTAGGAATACTAGGTAGGACTGAGCAGTTCTTC
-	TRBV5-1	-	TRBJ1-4	CASSSDPQDEKLFF	TGCGCCAGCAGCTCGGACCCCCAAGATGAAAAACTGTTTTTT
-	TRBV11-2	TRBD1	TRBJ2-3	CASRLQGAADTQYF	TGTGCCAGCAGACTACAGGGGGCGGCAGATACGCAGTATTTT
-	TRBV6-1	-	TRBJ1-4	CASSDTGASNEKLFF	TGTGCCAGCAGTGATACAGGAGCATCTAATGAAAAACTGTTTTTT
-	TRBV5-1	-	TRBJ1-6	CASSLDTSQGLHF	TGCGCCAGCAGCTTGGACACCTCCCAGGGACTCCACTTT